This record covers a single T cell receptor (beta chain). This entry comes from a study of cytomegalovirus exposure and HLA in healthy donors. Trimming removed 4 bases from V and 4 bases from J; junction bases left unmatched: 6. The V gene's germline CDR1 is SEHNR and CDR2 FQNEAQ (reference sequence). The CDR3 sequence is 15 residues long. The PCR made use of 60 Vbeta and 13 Jbeta primers. TCRdb's table, derived via immunoSEQ multiplex PCR, lists solely in-frame clones and lacks some. The sample consists of roughly 180,000 clones, 84% of them appearing once. Sequenced sample: PBMCs. This rearrangement joins TRBV7-9 to TRBJ2-1; the match to TRBD2 covers 8 bases. The clonotype comes from a man aged 30 to 39 in good health and CMV-seronegative. For the CDR3, the DNA is TGTGCCAGCAGCTCATCCGGGACTAGTTACAATGAGCAGTTCTTC. It specifies CASSSSGTSYNEQFF.